What follows describes a single TCR beta chain. Its antigen is unknown. The sample originates from a study of persistence of HIV-infected CD4 T cells. Whole-study findings and limits: Compared with CD3/CD28-stimulated cells, CMV- and Gag-responding cells showed lower TCRbeta richness.

This nonspecific control used anti-CD3/anti-CD28 bead stimulation of CD4+ T cells. CD4+ T cells upregulating both CD40 ligand and CD69 were sorted as responding cells. This was the immunoSEQ version 4 assay in survey mode. Some clones are missing from TCRdb's copy, which holds only in-frame ones; the method was immunoSEQ multiplex PCR. The sample has 40,000 to 55,000 clones, 88% seen once. Germline V gene lookup returns CDR1 SGHVS and CDR2 FQNEAQ. The CDR3 runs 15 residues. The J segment lost 7 bases and the V segment lost 5 bases, leaving 9 bases of the junction unmatched. The chain is built from TRBV7-8 and TRBJ2-1, with 9 positions matching TRBD1. This receptor was obtained from an adult woman with HIV who was CMV-seropositive. The sample was CD4+ T cells sorted from PBMCs after roughly 18-hour stimulation, taken from a patient who received antiretroviral therapy. This chain's CDR3 is CASSIPGQGVNEQFF. CDR3 coding DNA: TGTGCCAGCAGCATCCCGGGACAGGGTGTGAATGAGCAGTTCTTC. Complete variable domain (other parts from reference TRBV7-8 and TRBJ2-1): GAGVSQSPRYKVAKRGQDVALRCDPISGHVSLFWYQQALGQGPEFLTYFQNEAQLDKSGLPSDRFFAERPEGSVSTLKIQRTQQEDSAVYLCASSIPGQGVNEQFFGPGTRLTVL.